The 29 T cell receptor beta chains in this list originate from one sample, sequenced in a study of blood T cell repertoires in COVID-19. The assay was immunoSEQ multiplex PCR, and TCRdb's table has in-frame clones only and misses some. The sample has fewer than 200,000 clones, approximately 84% seen once. Material for sequencing was peripheral blood. These receptors were taken from a man aged 40-55 years who had recovered from COVID-19.

The chain employs TRBV5-4 and TRBJ2-7; 9 nucleotides line up with TRBD1. The CDR3 has 13 amino acids. Germline values: CDR1 SGHNT, CDR2 YYREEE (reference sequence). Trimming removed 2 bases from V and 7 bases from J; junction bases left unmatched: 4. The CDR3 DNA reads TGTGCCAGCAGCTTACCGACAGGGGGTGAGCAGTACTTC. Translation: CASSLPTGGEQYF.

The CDR3 sequence: CASSSTGSYGYTF. CDR3 in DNA: TGTGCCAGCAGCTCAACAGGGTCCTATGGCTACACCTTC. The V and J genes are TRBV11-3 and TRBJ1-2; D might be TRBD1 (6 bases). Trimming took off 4 bases at V and 4 bases at J, with 10 bases between the two ends. The length of the CDR3 is 13 residues. Germline V gene lookup returns CDR1 SGHNT and CDR2 YENEEA. Variable domain in full (rest from reference TRBV11-3 and TRBJ1-2): EAGVVQSPRYKIIEKKQPVAFWCNPISGHNTLYWYLQNLGQGPELLIRYENEEAVDDSQLPKDRFSAERLKGVDSTLKIQPAELGDSAVYLCASSSTGSYGYTFGSGTRLTVV.

This clone has a handful of counts. The chain couples TRBV7-9 to TRBJ1-1; 7 bases are shared with TRBD1. Germline lookup yields CDR1 SEHNR and CDR2 FQNEAQ (reference sequence). The CDR3 is made up of 16 amino acids. Trimming cost V 10 bases and J 0 bases; bases outside gene matches: 14. Written as DNA, the CDR3 is TGTGCCACCAGAAGACAGGGAGATTACATGAACACTGAAGCTTTCTTT. Translating it yields CATRRQGDYMNTEAFF.

This clone was picked up one time. The chain employs TRBV5-6 and TRBJ1-5; 9 nucleotides agree with TRBD1. The trim removed 0 bases at V and 6 bases at J, leaving 1 base unmatched. The CDR3 is made up of 14 amino acids. Germline CDR1 reads SGHDT; CDR2 reads YYEEEE. CDR3 DNA: TGTGCCAGCAGCTTGGGACAGGGGGGTCAGCCCCAGCATTTT. This translates into CASSLGQGGQPQHF.

V is TRBV6-1 and J is TRBJ2-5, with 14 nucleotides matching TRBD2. CDR3 length: 17 residues. V was pared by 3 bases and J by 5 bases, with 8 bases of the junction left unmatched. The V gene's germline CDR1 is MNHNS and CDR2 SASEGT. The chain's CDR3 is CASSELRLAGGLETQYF. CDR3 nucleotides: TGTGCCAGCAGTGAGCTAAGACTAGCGGGGGGGCTGGAGACCCAGTACTTC.

V is TRBV5-6 and J is TRBJ1-5, with D maybe TRBD1 (6 bases). Germline CDR1 is SGHDT and CDR2 is YYEEEE. The CDR3 has 13 residues. V lost 2 bases to trimming and J lost 6 bases, with 9 bases between them. Here the CDR3 reads CASSFTGTQPQHF. The CDR3 region has the DNA TGTGCCAGCAGCTTTACAGGGACTCAGCCCCAGCATTTT.

V is TRBV18 and J is TRBJ1-1, with TRBD1 identical over 7 bases. This CDR3 has 15 residues. The V gene's germline CDR1 is KGHSH and CDR2 LQKENI. Germline trimming cut 0 bases from V and 0 bases from J; bases unmatched to any gene: 1. CDR3 protein: CASSPPGQLNTEAFF. CDR3 nucleotides: TGTGCCAGCTCACCACCGGGACAGCTGAACACTGAAGCTTTCTTT.

The chain has TRBV11-3 and TRBJ1-1; 7 bases agree with TRBD1. From germline, CDR1 is SGHNT and CDR2 YENEEA. V trimming: 5 bases; J trimming: 6 bases; junction bases outside the gene matches: 21. The CDR3 runs to 18 residues. The CDR3 sequence: CASSPRPGTALNLAEAFF. The CDR3, as DNA: TGTGCCAGCAGCCCTCGTCCCGGGACAGCGCTGAACCTCGCTGAAGCTTTCTTT.

The chain combines TRBV2 with TRBJ2-1; TRBD2 agrees at 8 bases. This CDR3 spans 14 amino acids. Germline CDR1 and CDR2: SNHLY and FYNNEI. V lost 1 base, J lost 6 bases, and 2 bases stayed unmatched. DNA for the CDR3: TGTGCCAGCAGTGAAGATGGGACTAGCAATGAGCAGTTCTTC. This gives the protein CASSEDGTSNEQFF.

The chain couples TRBV4-2 to TRBJ1-5; 7 bases are a match to TRBD1. The CDR3 totals 15 residues. V lost 0 bases and J lost 7; bases outside the gene matches: 6. The V gene's germline CDR1 is LGHNA and CDR2 YNFKEQ. This CDR3 is CASSQDRGQGQPQHF. The CDR3, as DNA: TGTGCCAGCAGCCAAGATAGGGGGCAGGGGCAGCCCCAGCATTTT.

This rearrangement joins TRBV5-1 to TRBJ2-2; 8 bases agree with TRBD1. The junction had 4 bases not matched to a gene; V was cut back by 7 bases and J by 2 bases. CDR1 is SGHRS, CDR2 YFSETQ, per germline. The length of the CDR3 is 14 residues. CDR3 protein: CASHTGGNTGELFF. The CDR3 DNA reads TGCGCCAGCCACACAGGGGGTAACACCGGGGAGCTGTTTTTT.

The V gene is TRBV18, the J gene TRBJ2-7, with 7 nucleotides matching TRBD2. Germline V gene sequence: CDR1 KGHSH, CDR2 LQKENI. The CDR3 has 14 amino acids. After removal of 1 base from V and 3 bases from J, the junction contained 3 bases not matched to a gene. CDR3 region: CASSPRLADYEQYF. The CDR3 DNA sequence: TGTGCCAGCTCACCACGTCTAGCGGACTACGAGCAGTACTTC.

The table lists this clone with a count of one. The rearrangement joins TRBV2 to TRBJ2-7, with TRBD1 identical over 9 bases. The V gene end was trimmed by 2 bases and the J gene end by 1 base; junction bases not matched to a gene: 6. The CDR3 is 16 amino acids. Germline V gene sequence: CDR1 SNHLY, CDR2 FYNNEI. The CDR3 bases are TGTGCCAGCAGTGAACTACAGGGGGCAGGGTCCTACGAGCAGTACTTC. The encoded protein is CASSELQGAGSYEQYF.

The chain couples TRBV2 to TRBJ1-3, with D uncertain. V gave up 6 bases and J gave up 4 bases, with 16 bases separating them. This CDR3 region has 15 residues. CDR1 is SNHLY, CDR2 FYNNEI, per germline. CDR3 residues: CASSPPGGSGNTIYF. CDR3 nucleotides: TGTGCCAGCAGCCCCCCGGGAGGGTCAGGAAACACCATATATTTT. The full variable domain, in which reference TRBV2 and TRBJ1-3 provide the parts outside the CDR3, is EPEVTQTPSHQVTQMGQEVILRCVPISNHLYFYWYRQILGQKVEFLVSFYNNEISEKSEIFDDQFSVERPDGSNFTLKIRSTKLEDSAMYFCASSPPGGSGNTIYFGEGSWLTVV.

The chain is built from TRBV15 and TRBJ1-3; D is perhaps TRBD1 (5 bases). CDR3 size: 14 residues. V was trimmed by 5 bases and J by 2 bases, leaving 10 bases between them. Germline-derived CDR1 and CDR2 are LNHNV and YYDKDF (reference sequence). The DNA for the CDR3 is TGTGCCACCAGCCGCCGGGGGACTGGAAACACCATATATTTT. As protein: CATSRRGTGNTIYF.

The V call is TRBV4-3, the J call TRBJ1-4; the match to TRBD1 covers 7 bases. The junction had 5 bases not matched to a gene; V was cut back by 4 bases and J by 3 bases. The CDR3 loop spans 15 amino acids. Germline V CDR1 and CDR2: LGHNA, YSLEER. CDR3 coding DNA: TGCGCCAGCAGCCCTGCGGGACAGTCTAATGAAAAACTGTTTTTT. Translated: CASSPAGQSNEKLFF.

This chain uses TRBV9 with TRBJ2-2; D gene uncertain. This CDR3 contains 14 residues. V lost 0 bases to trimming and J lost 3 bases, with 6 bases between them. Germline lookup yields CDR1 SGDLS and CDR2 YYNGEE. CDR3 coding DNA: TGTGCCAGCAGCGTAGGAGAGGACACCGGGGAGCTGTTTTTT. Translation gives CASSVGEDTGELFF.

The chain carries TRBV30 and TRBJ1-6; 7 bases map to TRBD1. This CDR3 has 13 residues. Trimming cost V 2 bases and J 8 bases; bases outside gene matches: 3. Looked up from germline, CDR1 is GTSNPN and CDR2 is SVGIG (reference sequence). The CDR3 here is CAWSRQGDSPLHF. In nucleotides, the CDR3 is TGTGCCTGGAGTCGGCAGGGGGATTCACCCCTCCACTTT.

The chain links TRBV29-1 to TRBJ2-1, with TRBD2 matching over 7 bases. Germline V gene sequence: CDR1 SQVTM, CDR2 ANQGSEA. Trimming removed 3 bases from V and 3 bases from J; junction bases left unmatched: 8. The CDR3 is 15 residues long. CDR3 DNA: TGCAGCGTTGATTCGTGGGGGGGTAGCTACAATGAGCAGTTCTTC. This gives the protein CSVDSWGGSYNEQFF.

The chain combines TRBV6-5 with TRBJ2-2; 7 bases are a match to TRBD2. The germline V gene has CDR1 MNHEY and CDR2 SVGAGI. This CDR3 is built from 16 residues. V was clipped by 0 bases and J by 1 base; unmatched bases: 2. The CDR3 nucleotides read TGTGCCAGCAGTTACTCGGGCGGGAGGAACACCGGGGAGCTGTTTTTT. Protein product: CASSYSGGRNTGELFF.

Only a few counts were recorded for this clone. The chain is built from TRBV5-4 and TRBJ1-2; 7 bases align to TRBD1. The trim removed 4 bases at V and 6 bases at J, leaving 3 bases unmatched. CDR1 is SGHNT, CDR2 YYREEE, per germline (reference sequence). The CDR3 loop spans 12 amino acids. The CDR3 sequence: CASSPGTDGYTF. The CDR3, as DNA: TGTGCCAGCAGCCCCGGGACAGATGGCTACACCTTC.

The chain has TRBV5-4 and TRBJ1-2; D may be TRBD1 (5 bases). CDR1 is SGHNT, CDR2 YYREEE, per germline (reference sequence). V was shortened by 0 bases and J by 13 bases, with 13 bases between the two germline ends. The CDR3 runs 12 residues. CDR3 residues: CASSLADRTTTF. The CDR3 DNA reads TGTGCCAGCAGCTTGGCCGACAGAACAACCACCTTC.

Turning to this clone: Sequence at one end of the junction differs from germline and may be a read error. V is TRBV7-7 and J is TRBJ2-1; a possible D gene is TRBD2 (6 bases). This CDR3 has 14 residues. CDR1 is SSHAT and CDR2 is FNYEAQ in the germline V gene (reference sequence). The CDR3 protein is CASSRGRTNNEQFF. The DNA of the CDR3 is TGTGCTAGCAGCCGAGGCCGGACTAACAATGAGCAGTTCTTC.

The chain couples TRBV19 to TRBJ2-7, with 7 positions matching TRBD2. From germline, CDR1 is LNHDA and CDR2 SQIVND (reference sequence). V was pared by 9 bases and J by 1 base, with 6 bases of the junction left unmatched. This CDR3 has 13 amino acids. CDR3: CASSERESYEQYF. CDR3 DNA sequence: TGTGCCAGCTCCGAGCGGGAATCCTACGAGCAGTACTTC. Drawing the rest from reference TRBV19 and TRBJ2-7, the complete variable domain is DGGITQSPKYLFRKEGQNVTLSCEQNLNHDAMYWYRQDPGQGLRLIYYSQIVNDFQKGDIAEGYSVSREKKESFPLTVTSAQKNPTAFYLCASSERESYEQYFGPGTRLTVT.

This clone was seen more than once but under ten times. This rearrangement joins TRBV30 to TRBJ2-7; perhaps TRBD1 as D (6 bases). Trimming shortened V by 0 bases and J by 1 base, and 7 bases separated the two germline ends. Germline CDR1 and CDR2: GTSNPN and SVGIG (reference sequence). The CDR3 consists of 13 residues. In DNA, the CDR3 is TGTGCCTGGAGTGTAGACAGGTCCTACGAGCAGTACTTC. Its translation is CAWSVDRSYEQYF.

The chain links TRBV19 to TRBJ2-3; the D gene is possibly TRBD1 (6 bases). The germline V gene encodes CDR1 LNHDA and CDR2 SQIVND (reference sequence). The V end was cut by 8 bases, the J end by 2 bases, with 11 bases between. The CDR3 has 13 amino acids. The CDR3 here is CASGTRPTDTQYF. The DNA for the CDR3 is TGTGCCAGTGGGACAAGGCCCACAGATACGCAGTATTTT.

The chain links TRBV4-1 to TRBJ2-7, with D perhaps matching TRBD2 (6 bases). This CDR3 contains 13 residues. Looked up from germline, CDR1 is MGHRA and CDR2 is YSYEKL. The V end lost 4 bases, the J end lost 1 base, and 8 bases lay between the germline ends. CDR3 protein: CASSPGLSYEQYF. In DNA form, the CDR3 reads TGCGCCAGCAGCCCGGGACTGTCCTACGAGCAGTACTTC.

The chain links TRBV27 to TRBJ1-1; D gene uncertain. Trimming cost V 6 bases and J 7 bases, with 12 bases left between them. The CDR3 extends over 12 amino acids. Germline V gene data show CDR1 as MNHEY and CDR2 as SMNVEV (reference sequence). The CDR3 region is CASSLPGVEAFF. Here the CDR3 DNA reads TGTGCCAGCAGCCTCCCCGGAGTTGAAGCTTTCTTT.

The gene calls are TRBV28 and TRBJ2-7; D is perhaps TRBD1 (7 bases). Germline lookup yields CDR1 MDHEN and CDR2 SYDVKM. This CDR3 is built from 13 residues. V dropped 3 bases and J dropped 2 bases, with 8 bases sitting between them. The CDR3 spells CASSFRGAYEQYF. The CDR3 coding sequence is TGTGCCAGCAGTTTCAGGGGGGCCTACGAGCAGTACTTC.